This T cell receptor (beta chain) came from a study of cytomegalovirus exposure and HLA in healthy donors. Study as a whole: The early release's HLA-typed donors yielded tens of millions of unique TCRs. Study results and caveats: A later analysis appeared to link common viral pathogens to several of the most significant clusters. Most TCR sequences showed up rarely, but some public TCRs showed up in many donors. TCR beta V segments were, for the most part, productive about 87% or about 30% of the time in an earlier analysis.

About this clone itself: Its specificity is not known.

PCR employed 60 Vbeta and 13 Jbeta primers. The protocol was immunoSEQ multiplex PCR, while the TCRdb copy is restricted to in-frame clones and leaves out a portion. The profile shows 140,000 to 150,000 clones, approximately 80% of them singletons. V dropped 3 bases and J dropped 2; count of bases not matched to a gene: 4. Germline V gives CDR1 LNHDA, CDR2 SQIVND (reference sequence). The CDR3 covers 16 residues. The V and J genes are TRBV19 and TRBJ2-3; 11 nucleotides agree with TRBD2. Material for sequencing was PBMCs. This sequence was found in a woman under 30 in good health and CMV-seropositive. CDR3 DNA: TGTGCCAGTAGTATCACTAGCGGGGGATCCACAGATACGCAGTATTTT. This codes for CASSITSGGSTDTQYF.